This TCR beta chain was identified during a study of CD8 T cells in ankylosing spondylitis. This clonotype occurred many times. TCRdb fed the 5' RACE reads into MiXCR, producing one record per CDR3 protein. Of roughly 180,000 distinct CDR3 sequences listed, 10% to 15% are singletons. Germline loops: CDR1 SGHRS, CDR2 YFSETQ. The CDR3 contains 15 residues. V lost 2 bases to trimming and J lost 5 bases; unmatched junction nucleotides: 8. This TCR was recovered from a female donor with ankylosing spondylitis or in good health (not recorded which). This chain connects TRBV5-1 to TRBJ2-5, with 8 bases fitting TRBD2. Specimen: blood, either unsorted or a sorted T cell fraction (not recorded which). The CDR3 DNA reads TGCGCCAGCAGCTTAGGAACTAGCGGACACGAGACCCAGTACTTC. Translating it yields CASSLGTSGHETQYF.